These 14 T cell receptor beta chains originate from one sample sequenced in a study of T cell clusters in autoimmune cytopenias. TRB was amplified from about 270 ng of peripheral blood genomic DNA per sample. One tube held mixed TRB-A and TRB-B primer pools for touch-down PCR. TCRdb re-analyzed the multiplex PCR reads; it lists each CDR3 protein once, without DNA. The data include 4,200 or so distinct CDR3 sequences; the top ten clones carry about 18%. These data also formed part of another study, on T cell repertoires in aging, cancer and after chemotherapy.

Sequenced: peripheral blood. Receptors were obtained from a human donor in good health.

This clonotype registers medium-sized by frequency. The gene calls are TRBV6-1 and TRBJ2-7; TCRdb picks TRBD1, but there is no DNA to check that call. Germline V gene sequence: CDR1 MNHNS, CDR2 SASEGT. The CDR3 length is 15 residues. CDR3 sequence reads: CASSPPGLLPYEQYF.

This clonotype is identified as medium-sized from frequency. The CDR3 reads CASSREFNQPQHF. The chain uses TRBV12-3 or TRBV12-4 and TRBJ1-5. CDR3 size: 13 residues.

The chain is built from TRBV7-2 and TRBJ2-3; absent DNA, TCRdb's TRBD2 call cannot be checked. Germline V gives CDR1 SGHTA, CDR2 FQGNSA. The CDR3 length is 16 residues. CDR3 amino acids: CASSWASGGAEDTQYF.

This clonotype shows up as medium-sized by frequency. V is TRBV7-6 and J is TRBJ2-1; as DNA is missing, the TRBD1 call by TCRdb cannot be tested. Germline V gene lookup returns CDR1 SGHVS and CDR2 FNYEAQ. The CDR3 has 15 amino acids. The CDR3 sequence: CASSSGTGKGYEQFF.

This clonotype is called medium-sized (0.01 to 0.1%) based on its frequency. The chain couples TRBV27 to TRBJ2-1. Per germline, CDR1 MNHEY and CDR2 SMNVEV (reference sequence). This CDR3 has 13 residues. This CDR3 is CASSSKSYNEQFF.

Its frequency marks this clonotype as medium-sized. The CDR3 region is CASSRGTGAFSGANVLTF. V and J are TRBV12-3 or TRBV12-4 and TRBJ2-6; TCRdb outputs TRBD1, but without DNA this stays unchecked. The CDR3 sequence is 18 residues long.

In terms of frequency, this clonotype is medium-sized. The V call is TRBV6-4, the J call TRBJ2-2; the D gene TCRdb calls, TRBD2, cannot be checked with no DNA. This CDR3 spans 17 amino acids. Germline CDR1 reads MRHNA; CDR2 reads SNTAGT. CDR3 in amino acids: CASSDPSSGRQGGELFF.

The rearrangement uses TRBV20-1 and TRBJ2-5; TCRdb names TRBD1, which stays unverified in the absence of DNA. Per germline, CDR1 DFQATT and CDR2 SNEGSKA (reference sequence). The CDR3 length is 15 residues. The CDR3 here is CSAQTYQTRGETQYF.

The chain uses TRBV6-2 or TRBV6-3 and TRBJ1-2. The CDR3 runs 13 residues. Per the germline V gene, CDR1 is MNHEY and CDR2 is SVGEGT. CDR3 sequence: CASSVDLAGGYTF.

This clonotype is medium-sized (0.01 to 0.1%) by frequency. The rearrangement uses TRBV5-5 and TRBJ1-5. The CDR3 contains 15 residues. Germline CDR1 is SGHKS and CDR2 is YYEKEE (reference sequence). The CDR3 loop is CASSHLDGSNQPQHF.

This chain links TRBV5-1 with TRBJ2-5. The germline V gene encodes CDR1 SGHRS and CDR2 YFSETQ. The CDR3 covers 15 residues. CDR3 loop: CASSLETSFQETQYF.

V and J are TRBV20-1 and TRBJ1-2; the D gene TCRdb calls, TRBD1, cannot be checked with no DNA. Germline CDR1 DFQATT, CDR2 SNEGSKA (reference sequence). The CDR3 has 13 amino acids. CDR3 residues: CSAREPGVEGYTF.

Frequency places this clonotype as medium-sized. The rearrangement uses TRBV6-1 and TRBJ1-5; TCRdb's D gene call, TRBD1, goes unchecked for lack of DNA. CDR3 length: 14 amino acids. Germline values: CDR1 MNHNS, CDR2 SASEGT. The CDR3 protein is CASSSRVSNQPQHF.

According to its frequency, this clonotype is medium-sized. J is TRBJ1-6 and V is TRBV12-3 or TRBV12-4; TCRdb lists TRBD1, though no DNA is available to test this call. There are 18 residues in the CDR3. The CDR3: CASSFFWSAGTGKNPLHF.